The rows below give T cell receptor beta chains drawn from one sample of a study of CD8+ T cells in alopecia areata. Generated by immunoSEQ multiplex PCR, the TCRdb table keeps only in-frame clones and is missing some. The sample includes some 150,000 clones, about 86% of them seen just once. Source: CD8+ T cells sorted from blood, taken at week 4, from a patient treated with tofacitinib. These TCRs come from a human donor with alopecia areata. The CDR3 runs from the conserved cysteine through the conserved F or W. D genes are given only for firm matches. Clone size is stated in some rows and not others, as once, few, many or a class when expanded.

TRBD1,.,TRBV27,TRBJ2-7,TGTGCCAGCAGTTTATCCAACCCAACAGGGGCCTACGAGCAGTACTTC,CASSLSNPTGAYEQYF
TRBD1,.,TRBV29-1,TRBJ1-2,TGCAGCGTCAAAGGGACAGCTATCGGCTACACCTTC,CSVKGTAIGYTF
.,.,TRBV29-1,TRBJ1-1,TGCAGCGTGCCTATCTGGGATCGGGGGACCGCGATCCTGGAAGGTACTGAAGCTTTCTTT,CSVPIWDRGTAILEGTEAFF
TRBD2,.,TRBV5-1,TRBJ2-3,TGCGCCAGTCTTTCCGGGACTAGCGGGAGTACATGGGGGCCAGATACGCAGTATTTT,CASLSGTSGSTWGPDTQYF
.,.,TRBV7-9,TRBJ1-2,TGTGCCAGCAGCCTCGACAGGAGGAACTATGGCTACACCTTC,CASSLDRRNYGYTF
.,.,TRBV27,TRBJ2-1,TGTGCCAGCAGTCGGTCCGTGGATATGAGCTACAATGAGCAGTTCTTC,CASSRSVDMSYNEQFF
TRBD1,.,TRBV5-1,TRBJ2-3,TGCGCCAGCAGCCCCGGACAGGGCACAGATACGCAGTATTTT,CASSPGQGTDTQYF
.,.,TRBV9,TRBJ1-1,TGTGCCAGCAGCGTAGCCACGTCAGGGGATCTAACAAACACTGAAGCTTTCTTT,CASSVATSGDLTNTEAFF
.,.,TRBV6-5,TRBJ2-7,TGTGCCAGCAGTCAAGTGAGGGCAAGGACGGGCGAGCAGTACTTC,CASSQVRARTGEQYF
.,.,TRBV19,TRBJ2-2,TGTGCCAGTAGTGTAAGGAGCTCCGGGGAGCTGTTTTTT,CASSVRSSGELFF
TRBD1,.,TRBV4-1,TRBJ1-5,TGCGCCAGCAGCCCAACCTTGACAGGGGCTCAGCCCCAGCATTTT,CASSPTLTGAQPQHF
TRBD1,.,TRBV19,TRBJ2-7,TGTGCCAGTAGTATAGACTTGGGACAGGGGCCCTACGAGCAGTACTTC,CASSIDLGQGPYEQYF
.,few,TRBV27,TRBJ1-2,TGTGCCAGCAGTCCCGGAGCTCACTATGGCTACACCTTC,CASSPGAHYGYTF
TRBD1,.,TRBV30,TRBJ2-7,TGTGCCACTGACCGGGACAGGGTCCGTCGCGAGCAGTACTTC,CATDRDRVRREQYF
TRBD1,.,TRBV7-9,TRBJ1-1,TGTGCCAGCAGCTCCGAGACAGGGATCACTGAAGCTTTCTTT,CASSSETGITEAFF
TRBD1,.,TRBV2,TRBJ2-1,TGTGCCAGCAGTGGGACTCGGGACAGGGTTACGAATGAGCAGTTCTTC,CASSGTRDRVTNEQFF
.,.,TRBV11-1,TRBJ2-7,TGTGCCAGCAGCTTAGCGGTCAGCACCTACGAGCAGTACTTC,CASSLAVSTYEQYF
.,.,TRBV6-5,TRBJ1-4,TGTGCCACCCGGACAGAGGTTACGACTAATGAAAAACTGTTTTTT,CATRTEVTTNEKLFF
.,medium-sized,TRBV6-4,TRBJ2-2,TGTGCCAGCAGTGACTCAACCGGGGCCGGGGAGCTGTTTTTT,CASSDSTGAGELFF
.,.,TRBV7-7,TRBJ2-2,TGTGCCAGCAGCTTCCCCCAGGGTGGTGGCACCGGGGAGCTGTTTTTT,CASSFPQGGGTGELFF
.,.,TRBV4-1,TRBJ2-2,TGCGCCAGCAGCCAAGCGCCAGGGGACACCGGGGAGCTGTTTTTT,CASSQAPGDTGELFF
TRBD2,.,TRBV7-2,TRBJ2-7,TGTGCCAGCAGCTCCGTTTTTGGACTAGCGGGAGCCTACGAGCAGTACTTC,CASSSVFGLAGAYEQYF
.,.,TRBV5-4,TRBJ1-4,TGTGCCAGCAGCTCGCAAGATAGGGGAAATGAAAAACTGTTTTTT,CASSSQDRGNEKLFF
TRBD1,.,TRBV27,TRBJ1-2,TGTGCCAGCAGTCCGTATCAGGGACAGGAGGGCTATGGCTACACCTTC,CASSPYQGQEGYGYTF
TRBD1,once,TRBV19,TRBJ2-2,TGTGCCAGTAGTCAACTCCCGGGACAGGGGTATGCCGGGGAGCTGTTTTTT,CASSQLPGQGYAGELFF
.,.,TRBV29-1,TRBJ2-1,TGCAGCGTTGAAGATCCGCCGGGGAGTGAGCAGTTCTTC,CSVEDPPGSEQFF
TRBD1,.,TRBV29-1,TRBJ2-1,TGCAGCGTTGAAGGTTCCGACAGGGGAACCTACAATGAGCAGTTCTTC,CSVEGSDRGTYNEQFF
.,.,TRBV6-5,TRBJ2-7,TGTGCCAGCAGTTACTCGATGGCGGACTCCTACGAGCAGTACTTC,CASSYSMADSYEQYF